This T cell receptor beta chain came from a study of Ad26.COV2.S vaccination and SARS-CoV-2 variants. Study-level findings and limits: Placebo recipients had lower spike-specific TCR breadth than vaccine recipients.

This sample's treatment: approximately 18 received Ad26.COV2.S at low or high dose, single or two shots; several received placebo; per-sample allocation not given. It was on day 63 after the first vaccine or placebo injection that samples were taken. Its platform was an Ad26 vector, and its expressed antigen was Wuhan-strain SARS-CoV-2 spike. The CDR3 covers 12 residues. The V end lost 5 bases, the J end lost 3 bases, and 6 bases lay between the germline ends. From germline, CDR1 is KGHSH and CDR2 LQKENI. Method: immunoSEQ multiplex PCR; TCRdb's copy keeps in-frame clones and lacks some. Of some 340,000 clones listed, 70% to 90% are singletons. This clone was detected a few times. Antigen specificity is unknown.

This sample comprised peripheral blood, obtained in a trial of Ad26.COV2.S vaccine versus placebo. The receptor was isolated from a person between 18 and 65 years old who received the Ad26.COV2.S COVID-19 vaccine or a placebo. The chain has TRBV18 and TRBJ2-3; D uncertain. CDR3: CASSTQTDTQYF. The CDR3 DNA sequence: TGTGCCAGCTCAACACAGACAGATACGCAGTATTTT.